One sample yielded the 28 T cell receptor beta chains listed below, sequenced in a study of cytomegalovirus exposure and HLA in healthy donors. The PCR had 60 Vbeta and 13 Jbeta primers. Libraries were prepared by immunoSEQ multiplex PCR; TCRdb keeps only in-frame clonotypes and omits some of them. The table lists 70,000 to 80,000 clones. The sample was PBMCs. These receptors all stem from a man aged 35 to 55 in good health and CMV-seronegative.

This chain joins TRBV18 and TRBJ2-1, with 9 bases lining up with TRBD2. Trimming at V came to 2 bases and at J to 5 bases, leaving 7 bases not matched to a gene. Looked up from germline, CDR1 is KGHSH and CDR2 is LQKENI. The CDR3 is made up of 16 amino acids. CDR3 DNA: TGTGCCAGCTCACCAAGTCGACTAGCGGCCGACAATGAGCAGTTCTTC. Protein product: CASSPSRLAADNEQFF.

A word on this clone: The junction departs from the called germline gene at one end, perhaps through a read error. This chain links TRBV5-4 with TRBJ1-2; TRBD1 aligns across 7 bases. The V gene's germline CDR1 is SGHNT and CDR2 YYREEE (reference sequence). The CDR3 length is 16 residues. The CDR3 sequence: CASSLGAKGAQLDSCF. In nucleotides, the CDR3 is TGTGCCAGCAGCTTGGGGGCTAAGGGGGCGCAGCTGGATTCCTGCTTC.

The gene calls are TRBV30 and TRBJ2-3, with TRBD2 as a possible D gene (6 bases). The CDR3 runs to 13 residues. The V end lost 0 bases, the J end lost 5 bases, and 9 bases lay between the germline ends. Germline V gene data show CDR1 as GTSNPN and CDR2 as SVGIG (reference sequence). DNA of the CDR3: TGTGCCTGGAGTGTGGGGGGAGAAGATACGCAGTATTTT. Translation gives CAWSVGGEDTQYF.

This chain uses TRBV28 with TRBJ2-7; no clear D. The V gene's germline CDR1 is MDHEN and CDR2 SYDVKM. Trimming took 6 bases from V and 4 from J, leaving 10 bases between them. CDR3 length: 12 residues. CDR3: CASRPTEYEQYF. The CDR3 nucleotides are TGTGCCAGCAGACCTACAGAGTACGAGCAGTACTTC. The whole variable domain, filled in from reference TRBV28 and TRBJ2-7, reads DVKVTQSSRYLVKRTGEKVFLECVQDMDHENMFWYRQDPGLGLRLIYFSYDVKMKEKGDIPEGYSVSREKKERFSLILESASTNQTSMYLCASRPTEYEQYFGPGTRLTVT.

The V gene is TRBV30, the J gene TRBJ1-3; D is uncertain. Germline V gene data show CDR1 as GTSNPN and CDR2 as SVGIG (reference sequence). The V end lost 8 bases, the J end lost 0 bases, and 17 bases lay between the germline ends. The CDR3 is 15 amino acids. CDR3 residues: CATRLGASSGNTIYF. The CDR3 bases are TGTGCCACTCGATTGGGCGCGAGCTCTGGAAACACCATATATTTT. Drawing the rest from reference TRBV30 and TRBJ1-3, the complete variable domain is SQTIHQWPATLVQPVGSPLSLECTVEGTSNPNLYWYRQAAGRGLQLLFYSVGIGQISSEVPQNLSASRPQDRQFILSSKKLLLSDSGFYLCATRLGASSGNTIYFGEGSWLTVV.

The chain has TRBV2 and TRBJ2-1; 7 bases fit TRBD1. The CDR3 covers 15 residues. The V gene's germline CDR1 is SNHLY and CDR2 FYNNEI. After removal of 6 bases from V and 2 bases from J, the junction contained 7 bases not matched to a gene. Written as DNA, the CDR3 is TGTGCCAGCAGACCCGACAGGGATCCCTACAATGAGCAGTTCTTC. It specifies CASRPDRDPYNEQFF.

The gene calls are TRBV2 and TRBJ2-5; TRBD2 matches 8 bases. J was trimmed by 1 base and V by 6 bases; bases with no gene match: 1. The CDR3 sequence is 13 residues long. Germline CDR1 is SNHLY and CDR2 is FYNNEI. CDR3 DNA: TGTGCCAGCAGGCGGGGGGTCCAAGAGACCCAGTACTTC. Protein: CASRRGVQETQYF.

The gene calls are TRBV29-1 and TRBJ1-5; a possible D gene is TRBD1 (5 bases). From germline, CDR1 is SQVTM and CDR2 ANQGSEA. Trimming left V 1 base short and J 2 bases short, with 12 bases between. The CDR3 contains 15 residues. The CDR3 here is CSVEGQGRGNQPQHF. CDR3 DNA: TGCAGCGTTGAAGGGCAGGGCAGAGGCAATCAGCCCCAGCATTTT.

This CDR3 reads CASSMSGAASADLAKNIQYF. CDR3 sequence (DNA): TGTGCCAGTAGTATGTCGGGCGCGGCTAGCGCCGACTTAGCCAAAAACATTCAGTACTTC. V gene TRBV19 combines with J gene TRBJ2-4, with D perhaps matching TRBD2 (6 bases). The CDR3 totals 20 residues. Trimming shortened V by 3 bases and J by 0 bases, and 24 bases separated the two germline ends. Germline V lookup: CDR1 LNHDA, CDR2 SQIVND (reference sequence).

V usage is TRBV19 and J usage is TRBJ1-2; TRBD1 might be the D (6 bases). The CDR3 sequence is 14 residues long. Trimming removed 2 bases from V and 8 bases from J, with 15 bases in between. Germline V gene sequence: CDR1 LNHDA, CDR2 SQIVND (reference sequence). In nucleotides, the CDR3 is TGTGCCAGTAGTATACACAGGGCCGGGGAGGGCTACACCTTC. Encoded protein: CASSIHRAGEGYTF.

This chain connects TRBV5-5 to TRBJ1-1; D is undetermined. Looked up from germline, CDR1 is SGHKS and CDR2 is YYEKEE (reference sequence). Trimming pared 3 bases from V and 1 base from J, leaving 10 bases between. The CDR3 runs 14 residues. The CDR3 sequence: CASSSGLWNTEAFF. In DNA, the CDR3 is TGTGCCAGCAGCTCGGGGTTGTGGAACACTGAAGCTTTCTTT.

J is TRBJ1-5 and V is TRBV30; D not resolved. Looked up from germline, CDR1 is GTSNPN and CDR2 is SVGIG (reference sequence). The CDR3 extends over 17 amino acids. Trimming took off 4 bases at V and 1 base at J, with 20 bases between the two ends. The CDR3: CAWTHRGSPVSNQPQHF. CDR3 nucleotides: TGTGCCTGGACCCACCGCGGGAGTCCTGTAAGCAATCAGCCCCAGCATTTT.

CDR3 in DNA: TGTGCCAGCAGCACGGACAGGGTTACCTACGAGCAGTACTTC. Its protein product is CASSTDRVTYEQYF. The V and J genes are TRBV6-5 and TRBJ2-7; TRBD1 matches 8 bases. V shed 6 bases and J 2 bases; nucleotides not matched to a gene: 6. CDR1 and CDR2 from the germline V gene are MNHEY and SVGAGI. There are 14 residues in the CDR3.

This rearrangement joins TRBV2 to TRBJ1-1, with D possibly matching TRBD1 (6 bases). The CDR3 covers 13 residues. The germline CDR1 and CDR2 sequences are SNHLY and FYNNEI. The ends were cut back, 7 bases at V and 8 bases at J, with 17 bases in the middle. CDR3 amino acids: CASTTRGTAEAFF. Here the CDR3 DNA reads TGTGCCAGCACCACCAGGGGCACTGCGGAAGCTTTCTTT.

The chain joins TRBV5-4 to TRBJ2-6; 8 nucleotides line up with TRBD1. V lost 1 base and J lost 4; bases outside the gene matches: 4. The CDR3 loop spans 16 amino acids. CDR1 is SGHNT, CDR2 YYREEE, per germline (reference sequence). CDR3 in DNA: TGTGCCAGCAGCTTGTACAGGGGGGCCGGGGCCAACGTCCTGACTTTC. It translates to CASSLYRGAGANVLTF.

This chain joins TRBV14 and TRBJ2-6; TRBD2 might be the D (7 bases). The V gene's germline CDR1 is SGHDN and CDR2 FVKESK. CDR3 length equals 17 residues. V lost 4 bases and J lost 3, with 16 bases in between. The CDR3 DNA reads TGTGCCAGCAGCCCAGGGGAGGGCTCTGGTGGGGCCAACGTCCTGACTTTC. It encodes CASSPGEGSGGANVLTF.

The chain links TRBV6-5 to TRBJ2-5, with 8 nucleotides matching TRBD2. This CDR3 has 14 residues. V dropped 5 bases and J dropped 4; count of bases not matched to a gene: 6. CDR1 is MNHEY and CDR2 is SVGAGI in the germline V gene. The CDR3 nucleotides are TGTGCCAGCAGTGTAATAGCGGGGAGAGAGACCCAGTACTTC. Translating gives CASSVIAGRETQYF.

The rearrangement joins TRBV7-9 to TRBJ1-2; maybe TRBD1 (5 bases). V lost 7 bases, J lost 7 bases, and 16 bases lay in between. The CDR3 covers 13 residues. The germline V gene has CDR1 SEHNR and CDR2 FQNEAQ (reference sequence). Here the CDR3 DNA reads TGTGCCAGCACCCGGGGGGGGTTGACTGGCTACACCTTC. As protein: CASTRGGLTGYTF.

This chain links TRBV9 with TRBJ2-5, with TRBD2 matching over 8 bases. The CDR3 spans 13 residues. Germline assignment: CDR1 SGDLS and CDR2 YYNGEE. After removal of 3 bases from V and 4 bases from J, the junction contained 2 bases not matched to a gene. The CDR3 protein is CASSASGGETQYF. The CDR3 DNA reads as TGTGCCAGCAGCGCAAGCGGGGGAGAGACCCAGTACTTC.

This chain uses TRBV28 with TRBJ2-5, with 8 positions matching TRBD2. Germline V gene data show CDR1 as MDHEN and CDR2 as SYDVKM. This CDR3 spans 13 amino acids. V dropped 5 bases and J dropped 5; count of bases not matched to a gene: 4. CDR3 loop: CASSDSGVETQYF. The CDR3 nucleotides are TGTGCCAGCAGTGATAGCGGGGTCGAGACCCAGTACTTC.

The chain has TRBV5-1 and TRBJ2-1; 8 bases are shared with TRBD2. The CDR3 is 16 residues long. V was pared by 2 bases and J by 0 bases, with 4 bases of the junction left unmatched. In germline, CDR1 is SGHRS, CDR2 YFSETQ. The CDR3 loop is CASSFPRGGSYNEQFF. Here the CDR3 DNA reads TGCGCCAGCAGCTTCCCCCGGGGGGGCTCCTACAATGAGCAGTTCTTC.

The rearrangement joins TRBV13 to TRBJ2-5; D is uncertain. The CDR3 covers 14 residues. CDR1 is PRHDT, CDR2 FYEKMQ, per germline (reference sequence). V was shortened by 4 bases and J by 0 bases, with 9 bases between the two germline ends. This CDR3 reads CASSSLVDQETQYF. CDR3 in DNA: TGTGCCAGCAGCTCCTTAGTGGACCAAGAGACCCAGTACTTC.

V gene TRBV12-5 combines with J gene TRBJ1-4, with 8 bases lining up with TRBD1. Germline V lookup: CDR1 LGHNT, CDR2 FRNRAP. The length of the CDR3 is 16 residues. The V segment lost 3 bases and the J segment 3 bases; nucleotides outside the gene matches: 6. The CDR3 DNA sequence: TGTGCTAGTGGTTTCAAGACAGGGGATGCTAATGAAAAACTGTTTTTT. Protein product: CASGFKTGDANEKLFF.

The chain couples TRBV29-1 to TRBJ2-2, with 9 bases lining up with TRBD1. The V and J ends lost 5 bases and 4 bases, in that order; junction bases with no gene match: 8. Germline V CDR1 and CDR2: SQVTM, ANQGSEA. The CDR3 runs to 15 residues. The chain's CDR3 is CSVLWTGAGTGELFF. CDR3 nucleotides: TGCAGCGTTTTATGGACAGGGGCAGGCACCGGGGAGCTGTTTTTT.

The CDR3: CASSLLGGQKAFF. CDR3 in DNA: TGTGCCAGCAGTTTATTAGGCGGACAGAAAGCTTTCTTT. The chain employs TRBV27 and TRBJ1-1; D may be TRBD1 (6 bases). The CDR3 spans 13 residues. V lost 1 base, J lost 9 bases, and 12 bases lay in between. The germline V gene has CDR1 MNHEY and CDR2 SMNVEV (reference sequence).

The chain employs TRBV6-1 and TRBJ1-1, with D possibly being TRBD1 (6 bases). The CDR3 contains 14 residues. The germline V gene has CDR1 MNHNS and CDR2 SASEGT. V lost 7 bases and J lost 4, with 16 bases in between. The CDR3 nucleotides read TGTGCCAGCAAAGGAGACAGGTTTCGCACTGAAGCTTTCTTT. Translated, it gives CASKGDRFRTEAFF.

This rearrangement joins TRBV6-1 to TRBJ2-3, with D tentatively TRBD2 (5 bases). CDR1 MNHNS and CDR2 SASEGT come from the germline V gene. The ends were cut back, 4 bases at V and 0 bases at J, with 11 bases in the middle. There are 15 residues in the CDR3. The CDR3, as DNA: TGTGCCAGCAGTGCGGTCAGCGGAAGCACAGATACGCAGTATTTT. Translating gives CASSAVSGSTDTQYF.

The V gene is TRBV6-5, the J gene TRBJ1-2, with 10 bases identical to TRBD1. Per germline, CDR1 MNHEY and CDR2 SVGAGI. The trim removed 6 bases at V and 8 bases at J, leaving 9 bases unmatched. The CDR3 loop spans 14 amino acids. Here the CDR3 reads CASSRDRGSLGYTF. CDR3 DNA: TGTGCCAGCAGCCGGGACAGGGGTTCATTGGGCTACACCTTC.